One and the same sample provided the 17 T cell receptor beta chains below, sequenced in a study of blood T cell repertoires in COVID-19. Sequencing used immunoSEQ multiplex PCR; TCRdb keeps in-frame clones, though not all of them. The sample contains approximately 100,000 clones, around 85% of which appear only once. The sample comprised peripheral blood. The receptors stem from a man between 65 and 85 years old with active or convalescent COVID-19.

This clone appeared a single time. This chain uses TRBV18 with TRBJ2-7; 11 positions agree with TRBD1. The CDR3 extends over 14 amino acids. J gave up 4 bases and V 6 bases, and 5 bases lay outside the gene matches. Germline CDR1 KGHSH, CDR2 LQKENI. The CDR3: CASSPGTGGYEQYF. The CDR3 DNA is TGTGCCAGCTCTCCCGGGACAGGGGGTTACGAGCAGTACTTC.

J is TRBJ1-2 and V is TRBV19, with D tentatively TRBD1 (6 bases). CDR3 size: 13 residues. The V gene's germline CDR1 is LNHDA and CDR2 SQIVND (reference sequence). V was shortened by 4 bases and J by 2 bases, with 8 bases between the two germline ends. The chain's CDR3 is CASSRGLNYGYTF. CDR3 in DNA: TGTGCCAGTAGTAGGGGGCTGAACTATGGCTACACCTTC.

The chain joins TRBV5-1 to TRBJ2-7; D is undetermined. Germline V gene data show CDR1 as SGHRS and CDR2 as YFSETQ. The CDR3 consists of 14 residues. V dropped 0 bases and J dropped 1 base, with 8 bases sitting between them. This CDR3 reads CASSLDVESYEQYF. The CDR3 DNA follows: TGCGCCAGCAGCTTGGATGTAGAGTCCTACGAGCAGTACTTC. Full variable domain (missing parts from reference TRBV5-1 and TRBJ2-7): KAGVTQTPRYLIKTRGQQVTLSCSPISGHRSVSWYQQTPGQGLQFLFEYFSETQRNKGNFPGRFSGRQFSNSRSEMNVSTLELGDSALYLCASSLDVESYEQYFGPGTRLTVT.

V gene TRBV28 combines with J gene TRBJ1-2; TRBD1 matches at 7 bases. CDR3 length: 15 residues. V trimming: 4 bases; J trimming: 4 bases; junction bases outside the gene matches: 9. CDR1 and CDR2 (germline): MDHEN, SYDVKM. DNA of the CDR3: TGTGCCAGCAGTTCCAACCAGGGGGTTTCCTATGGCTACACCTTC. Translated: CASSSNQGVSYGYTF.

V and J are TRBV5-1 and TRBJ1-2, with TRBD1 matching 7 bases. The germline V gene encodes CDR1 SGHRS and CDR2 YFSETQ. After removal of 2 bases from V and 8 bases from J, the junction contained 9 bases not matched to a gene. This CDR3 is 14 amino acids long. The CDR3 loop is CASSLTSGQLGYTF. Here the CDR3 DNA reads TGCGCCAGCAGCTTAACCTCGGGACAGTTAGGCTACACCTTC. Filled out from reference TRBV5-1 and TRBJ1-2, the complete variable domain reads KAGVTQTPRYLIKTRGQQVTLSCSPISGHRSVSWYQQTPGQGLQFLFEYFSETQRNKGNFPGRFSGRQFSNSRSEMNVSTLELGDSALYLCASSLTSGQLGYTFGSGTRLTVV.

Here the CDR3 reads CAWSVSTGEYGYTF. The CDR3 DNA sequence: TGTGCCTGGAGTGTCTCAACAGGGGAGTATGGCTACACCTTC. The chain has TRBV30 and TRBJ1-2, with TRBD1 identical over 7 bases. Germline V CDR1 and CDR2: GTSNPN, SVGIG (reference sequence). The CDR3 loop spans 14 amino acids. V shed 0 bases, J shed 5 bases, and the junction held 6 bases outside the gene matches.

The V call is TRBV27, the J call TRBJ1-1, with D possibly TRBD1 on 6 matching bases. Germline CDR1 and CDR2: MNHEY and SMNVEV (reference sequence). V gave up 2 bases and J gave up 4 bases, with 11 bases separating them. This CDR3 comprises 14 residues. The CDR3 sequence: CASSLGGPTTEAFF. CDR3 sequence (DNA): TGTGCCAGCAGTTTAGGGGGCCCGACCACTGAAGCTTTCTTT.

The rearrangement joins TRBV6-5 to TRBJ2-7; 8 bases match TRBD1. With V trimmed by 5 bases and J by 4 bases, 7 bases remained unmatched. Germline V gives CDR1 MNHEY, CDR2 SVGAGI. There are 14 residues in the CDR3. CDR3 sequence: CASSRTGIQYEQYF. The CDR3 coding sequence is TGTGCCAGCAGTAGGACAGGGATACAATACGAGCAGTACTTC.

The chain employs TRBV19 and TRBJ2-1; 9 positions match TRBD1. This CDR3 comprises 17 residues. Germline V CDR1 and CDR2: LNHDA, SQIVND (reference sequence). Germline trimming cut 2 bases from V and 8 bases from J; bases unmatched to any gene: 13. The CDR3 bases are TGTGCCAGTAGTATAACGTGGACAGGGGAATTTAGGGATGAGCAGTTCTTC. It is translated as CASSITWTGEFRDEQFF. The full variable domain, with the rest looked up from reference TRBV19 and TRBJ2-1, is DGGITQSPKYLFRKEGQNVTLSCEQNLNHDAMYWYRQDPGQGLRLIYYSQIVNDFQKGDIAEGYSVSREKKESFPLTVTSAQKNPTAFYLCASSITWTGEFRDEQFFGPGTRLTVL.

The chain has TRBV19 and TRBJ1-1, with a possible D match to TRBD1 (5 bases). Germline CDR1 LNHDA, CDR2 SQIVND (reference sequence). The CDR3 has 15 residues. Trimming cost V 3 bases and J 12 bases, with 23 bases left between them. Written as DNA, the CDR3 is TGTGCCAGTAGTATCCGGGCCAGGGTGACTGACGAAACTTTCTTT. Translated, it gives CASSIRARVTDETFF.

The chain joins TRBV5-1 to TRBJ2-6; 7 bases are a match to TRBD1. CDR3 length: 17 amino acids. From germline, CDR1 is SGHRS and CDR2 YFSETQ. After removal of 2 bases from V and 0 bases from J, the junction contained 5 bases not matched to a gene. As DNA, the CDR3 is TGCGCCAGCAGCTTAGGGACAGTCCCCTCTGGGGCCAACGTCCTGACTTTC. Protein sequence: CASSLGTVPSGANVLTF.

This clone was counted only a few times. The CDR3 loop is CASSPRSSGTLYNEQFF. CDR3 DNA: TGTGCCAGCAGCCCCCGTTCAAGCGGTACACTATACAATGAGCAGTTCTTC. The chain uses TRBV3-1 (or the pseudogene TRBV3-2) and TRBJ2-1; tentatively, D is TRBD2 (5 bases). V was shortened by 4 bases and J by 4 bases, with 20 bases between the two germline ends. Germline CDR1 LGHDT, CDR2 YNNKEL (reference sequence). The CDR3 runs 17 residues.

CDR3 sequence: CASSREGTSPLHF. The CDR3 DNA sequence: TGTGCCAGCAGCCGGGAGGGAACTTCACCCCTCCACTTT. The chain employs TRBV3-1 (or the pseudogene TRBV3-2) and TRBJ1-6; D not certain. V was shortened by 4 bases and J by 9 bases, with 10 bases between the two germline ends. Germline CDR1 and CDR2: LGHDT and YNNKEL (reference sequence). This CDR3 is built from 13 residues.

The chain recombines TRBV5-1 with TRBJ1-2; 10 bases are a match to TRBD1. The V segment lost 4 bases and the J segment 7 bases; nucleotides outside the gene matches: 7. CDR3 length equals 14 residues. CDR1 SGHRS and CDR2 YFSETQ come from the germline V gene. The CDR3: CASSPGTGDIGYTF. The CDR3 nucleotides read TGCGCCAGCAGCCCCGGGACAGGGGATATTGGCTACACCTTC.

This CDR3 reads CASSLSLTEAFF. The CDR3 DNA is TGTGCCAGCTCCCTAAGTCTTACTGAAGCTTTCTTT. The genes are TRBV18 and TRBJ1-1, with D hard to call. The CDR3 extends over 12 amino acids. Germline CDR1 is KGHSH and CDR2 is LQKENI. The V end lost 6 bases, the J end lost 5 bases, and 10 bases lay between the germline ends.

This sequence joins TRBV6-5 and TRBJ1-5, with TRBD1 as a possible D gene (6 bases). V was trimmed by 7 bases and J by 1 base, leaving 14 bases between them. The CDR3 has 15 amino acids. Germline assignment: CDR1 MNHEY and CDR2 SVGAGI. CDR3 nucleotide sequence: TGTGCCAGCATCTTACAGGGTAGGAGCAATCAGCCCCAGCATTTT. It specifies CASILQGRSNQPQHF.

In this sample, this clone turned up once. The chain links TRBV3-1 (or the pseudogene TRBV3-2) to TRBJ1-2; tentatively, D is TRBD1 (6 bases). The CDR3 sequence is 14 residues long. Germline-derived CDR1 and CDR2 are LGHDT and YNNKEL (reference sequence). The V end was cut by 3 bases, the J end by 1 base, with 9 bases between. The chain's CDR3 is CASSQTDSNYGYTF. The CDR3, as DNA: TGTGCCAGCAGCCAGACGGACAGTAACTATGGCTACACCTTC.